This T cell receptor (beta chain) comes out of a study of shared clonotypes between healthy human individuals. Overall study results and limits: Blood was the sole source, and tissue repertoires probably differ.

Here immunoSEQ multiplex PCR was the method, and the copy in TCRdb shows in-frame clones only, minus some. The sample has about half a million clones, about 78% seen once. With regard to this clone: Its antigen is unidentified.

This clonotype was sampled from a woman in her 40s in good health. Some clones in this sample may be carry-over from other donors' samples. The source material was PBMCs.

The CDR3 bases are TGTGCCAGCAGGCGGGACAGGGGGCTACCAGATACGCAGTATTTT. Translated, it gives CASRRDRGLPDTQYF. The J gene is TRBJ2-3, the V gene TRBV6-1; 12 bases match TRBD1. Losses at the gene ends were 6 bases for V and 4 bases for J; bases not matched to a gene: 5. The CDR3 sequence is 15 residues long. Germline V gene data show CDR1 as MNHNS and CDR2 as SASEGT.